These 26 T cell receptor beta chains share one sample of origin, sequenced in a study of tissue T cells after allogeneic stem cell transplantation. Stated time point: mouse harvest day 14 after allogeneic transplant. Mouse grafts combined 10^7 T-cell-depleted bone marrow cells with 10^6 splenic CD5+ T cells. Clones were sequenced by immunoSEQ multiplex PCR, and TCRdb holds only the in-frame ones, with some missing. The sample contains several thousand clones, approximately 53% of which appear only once. The specimen was gut tissue. The receptors derive from a female BALB/c mouse given C57BL/6 T cells with graft-versus-host disease after an allogeneic hematopoietic cell transplant.

This clone has a single count. Genes here carry mouse names. Sequencing ends 1 residue short of the CDR3 end; the germline J gene provides the rest. The genes are TRBV5 and TRBJ2-3; D ambiguous. The germline V gene encodes CDR1 LGHNA and CDR2 YNLKQL (reference sequence). The CDR3 covers 15 residues. Trimming removed 0 bases from V and 0 bases from J, with 7 bases in between. The sequenced part of the CDR3 DNA is TGTGCCAGCAGCCAAGAAGGTACTAGTGCAGAAACGCTGTAT. It is translated as CASSQEGTSAETLY. The entire CDR3 protein is CASSQEGTSAETLYF.

This clone was picked up a small number of times. Here the gene names and germline are mouse. The CDR3 end is not reached by the read, which stops 1 residue before it; the germline J gene fills it in. The chain combines TRBV13-2 with TRBJ1-4, with D tentatively TRBD1 (6 bases). The germline V gene encodes CDR1 NNHNN and CDR2 SYGAGS (reference sequence). CDR3 length equals 14 residues. Trimming shortened V by 5 bases and J by 4 bases, and 12 bases separated the two germline ends. The sequenced CDR3 bases are TGTGCCAGCGGACCCGGGACAATCAACGAAAGATTATTT. Encoded protein: CASGPGTINERLF. The whole CDR3 is CASGPGTINERLFF.

This clone was counted only a few times. The gene names here belong to mouse. The CDR3 end lies 1 residue beyond the end of the read and is filled in from the germline J gene. The chain is built from TRBV2 and TRBJ2-7; TRBD2 aligns across 8 bases. This CDR3 has 14 residues. V shed 0 bases, J shed 3 bases, and the junction held 1 base outside the gene matches. Germline lookup yields CDR1 LGHNA and CDR2 YSYQKL. CDR3 DNA, as far as it was read: TGTGCCAGCAGCCAAGACTGGGGGGACTATGAACAGTAC. Its translation: CASSQDWGDYEQY. The whole CDR3 protein is CASSQDWGDYEQYF.

On this clone: Gene names denote mouse genes. Read sequence stops 1 residue before the CDR3 end, and the germline J gene provides the missing end. The chain uses TRBV24 and TRBJ2-7; 10 nucleotides match TRBD1. This CDR3 is built from 14 residues. V shed 4 bases and J 5 bases; nucleotides not matched to a gene: 5. In germline, CDR1 is KGHTA, CDR2 FRNEEI. The covered CDR3 bases are TGTGCCAGCAGTCGGACCGGGACAGGGGATGAACAGTAC. Amino acids: CASSRTGTGDEQY. The whole CDR3 reads CASSRTGTGDEQYF.

Comment on this clone: Genes and germline come from the mouse. The sequenced fragment ends 1 residue before the CDR3 boundary, so the rest is inferred from the germline J gene. The V and J genes are TRBV3 and TRBJ2-5; either TRBD1 or TRBD2 may supply D (5 bases each). CDR3 size: 14 residues. Germline CDR1 reads SNHLY; CDR2 reads FYNGKV (reference sequence). V shed 4 bases and J shed 6 bases, with 14 bases lying between them. This CDR3 is CASSSLGREDTQYF. The sequenced part of the CDR3 DNA is TGTGCCAGCAGCTCCCTGGGACGGGAGGACACCCAGTAC.

Remarks on this clone: Mouse gene names apply. Read data end 1 residue before the CDR3 end; the end is taken from the germline J gene. J is TRBJ2-1 and V is TRBV22; no check of the table's D call, TRBD1, against the DNA was made. TRBV22 is shown as a pseudogene. The CDR3 sequence is 13 residues long. The CDR3 DNA, read in part, is TGTGCCAGCAGTTGTTTAGTCTATGCTGAGCAGTTC. Its translation is CASSCLVYAEQF. The entire CDR3 is CASSCLVYAEQFF.

Regarding this clone: Each gene name is a mouse one. The CDR3 end lies 1 residue beyond the end of the read and is filled in from the germline J gene. V and J are TRBV19 and TRBJ1-1; 7 bases are a match to TRBD1. From germline, CDR1 is FNHDT and CDR2 SITEND (reference sequence). The junction had 0 bases not matched to a gene; V was cut back by 4 bases and J by 0 bases. This CDR3 comprises 13 residues. The sequenced CDR3 bases are TGTGCCAGCAGTGGGACAGCAAACACAGAAGTCTTC. Translation: CASSGTANTEVF. The full CDR3 reads CASSGTANTEVFF.

Turning to this clone: Gene names and germline match the mouse. From the germline J gene comes the end of the CDR3, since the read stops 1 residue before it. The chain joins TRBV12-1 to TRBJ2-3, with TRBD2 matching over 7 bases. Trimming cost V 0 bases and J 1 base; bases outside gene matches: 3. CDR1 is SGHSN and CDR2 is HYEKVE in the germline V gene. CDR3 size: 15 residues. CDR3 DNA (partial): TGTGCCAGCTCTCTCCCGGGGGGGTGTGCAGAAACGCTGTAT. Translating gives CASSLPGGCAETLY. The whole CDR3 region reads CASSLPGGCAETLYF.

In this sample, this clone turned up a few times. Germline and genes: mouse. The CDR3 extends 1 residue past the end of the read, so its final part is completed from the germline J gene. The sample contains more than one DNA sequence encoding this CDR3. The rearrangement links TRBV26 to TRBJ1-3; no clear D gene. CDR1 KGHPV and CDR2 FQNQEV come from the germline V gene (reference sequence). The V gene lost 3 bases and the J gene lost 0 bases, with 6 bases spanning the gap. This CDR3 is built from 14 residues. CDR3 bases read: TGTGCCAGCAGTCTACCCAATTCTGGAAATACGCTCTAT. Protein product: CASSLPNSGNTLY. The whole CDR3 protein reads CASSLPNSGNTLYF.

For this clone: Mouse germline and gene names are used. The CDR3 end falls 1 residue outside the read, so it is completed with the germline J gene. J is TRBJ2-2 and V is TRBV5; 7 bases agree with TRBD2. With 0 bases clipped from V and 0 bases from J, the junction kept 10 bases outside the gene matches. The CDR3 is made up of 19 amino acids. Germline V CDR1 and CDR2: LGHNA, YNLKQL (reference sequence). The part of the CDR3 DNA that was read is TGTGCCAGCAGCCAAGAAAGCCCTTTGGGGGGACCAAACACCGGGCAGCTCTAC. It specifies CASSQESPLGGPNTGQLY. Given in full, the CDR3 is CASSQESPLGGPNTGQLYF.

On this clone: Gene names and germline match the mouse. The CDR3 reads CASSLPGNNNQAPLF. The covered CDR3 bases are TGTGCCAGCAGTCTGCCAGGGAATAACAACCAGGCTCCGCTT. This sequence joins TRBV26 and TRBJ1-5; D perhaps matches TRBD1 (5 bases). The CDR3 goes on 1 residue after the read ends, and that part is filled in from the germline J gene. The CDR3 is 15 amino acids. Germline V gene sequence: CDR1 KGHPV, CDR2 FQNQEV (reference sequence). V was trimmed by 2 bases and J by 0 bases, leaving 8 bases between them.

This clone was counted only a few times. Genes here carry mouse names. Read sequence stops 1 residue before the CDR3 end, and the germline J gene provides the missing end. The V gene is TRBV4, the J gene TRBJ2-7; 14 nucleotides match TRBD2. The CDR3 has 15 amino acids. V lost 5 bases to trimming and J lost 2 bases; unmatched junction nucleotides: 2. CDR1 is LGHDT and CDR2 is YNNKQL in the germline V gene (reference sequence). Incomplete CDR3 DNA: TGTGCCAGCAGCCGGGACTGGGGGGGCGCCTATGAACAGTAC. Translation gives CASSRDWGGAYEQY. The entire CDR3 protein reads CASSRDWGGAYEQYF.

As regards this clone: Any gene name here is a mouse gene name. The read halts 1 residue ahead of the CDR3 end, with the missing end drawn from the germline J gene. V is TRBV26 and J is TRBJ2-5; TRBD2 matches 9 bases. Germline-derived CDR1 and CDR2 are KGHPV and FQNQEV (reference sequence). The CDR3 length is 15 residues. J was trimmed by 2 bases and V by 6 bases; bases with no gene match: 6. The DNA read from the CDR3 is TGTGCCAGCAGATCCTTACTGGGGGGCCAAGACACCCAGTAC. Its protein product is CASRSLLGGQDTQY. The full CDR3 is CASRSLLGGQDTQYF.

As to this clone: Genes here carry mouse names. With the read ending 1 residue before the CDR3 end, the germline J gene is used to fill in that end. The chain is built from TRBV26 and TRBJ1-1, with D tentatively TRBD1 (5 bases). Trimming removed 4 bases from V and 5 bases from J, with 5 bases in between. Germline V lookup: CDR1 KGHPV, CDR2 FQNQEV (reference sequence). There are 11 residues in the CDR3. Here the CDR3 reads CASSRTTEVFF. The CDR3 DNA, read in part, is TGTGCCAGCAGTCGGACAACAGAAGTCTTC.

About this clone: The genes are named according to mouse. With the read ending 1 residue before the CDR3 end, the germline J gene is used to fill in that end. The genes are TRBV14 and TRBJ2-1, with 11 bases that match TRBD2. This CDR3 is built from 15 residues. Germline CDR1 and CDR2: SGHDT and FRDEAV. V gave up 4 bases and J gave up 3 bases; unmatched junction bases: 3. CDR3 DNA, as far as it was read: TGTGCCAGCAGTCCCGGGACTGGGGGCTATGCTGAGCAGTTC. This encodes CASSPGTGGYAEQF. In full, the CDR3 reads CASSPGTGGYAEQFF. The variable domain in full, with the rest retrieved from reference TRBV14 and TRBJ2-1, is EAGVTQSPRYAVLQEGQAVSFWCDPISGHDTLYWYQQPRDQGPQLLVYFRDEAVIDNSQLPSDRFSAVRPKGTNSTLKIQSAKQGDTATYLCASSPGTGGYAEQFFGPGTRLTVL.

Comments on this clone: These gene names are mouse names. The covered CDR3 bases are TGCTCCAGCAGTCAATTCCCAGATTATGAACAGTAC. Its translation: CSSSQFPDYEQY. The entire CDR3 protein is CSSSQFPDYEQYF. The chain employs TRBV23 and TRBJ2-7; the table gives TRBD1 as D, unverified against the DNA. The read is 1 residue too short to cover the CDR3 end, so that end is filled in from the germline J gene. CDR1 and CDR2 (germline): KGHTA, FQNQQP. The CDR3 totals 13 residues. Combining the CDR3 with reference TRBV23 and TRBJ2-7 gives the whole variable domain DAAVTQKPRYLIKMKGQEAEMKCIPEKGHTAVFWYQQKQSKELKFLIYFQNQQPLDQIDMVKERFSAVCPSSSLCSLGIRTCEAEDSALYLCSSSQFPDYEQYFGPGTRLTVL.

About this clone itself: Gene labels here are mouse ones. The read ends 1 residue shy of where the CDR3 ends; the end is completed using the germline J gene. V usage is TRBV26 and J usage is TRBJ1-2; 7 nucleotides line up with TRBD1. The CDR3 is 14 amino acids. Germline-derived CDR1 and CDR2 are KGHPV and FQNQEV (reference sequence). With V trimmed by 6 bases and J by 0 bases, 4 bases remained unmatched. The part of the CDR3 DNA that was read is TGTGCCAGCAGAGGGACAGTTGCAAACTCCGACTACACC. Translating it yields CASRGTVANSDYT. The CDR3 reads in full as CASRGTVANSDYTF.

As regards this clone: The genes and germline here are from mouse. The sequenced part of the CDR3 DNA is TGTGCCAGCAGTCTCCAGGCCTCTTCTGGAAATACGCTCTAT. Its protein product is CASSLQASSGNTLY. In full, the CDR3 reads CASSLQASSGNTLYF. This chain uses TRBV26 with TRBJ1-3; D uncertain. The read terminates 1 residue before the CDR3 end, so the remaining end is supplied by the germline J gene. Germline lookup yields CDR1 KGHPV and CDR2 FQNQEV (reference sequence). The V gene lost 3 bases and the J gene lost 0 bases, with 9 bases spanning the gap. The CDR3 contains 15 residues.

Comment on this clone: Gene labels here are mouse ones. Read coverage stops 1 residue before the CDR3 terminus; the germline J gene supplies the remainder. This chain joins TRBV24 and TRBJ1-4, with D uncertain. Germline loops: CDR1 KGHTA, CDR2 FRNEEI. CDR3 length: 15 residues. V lost 2 bases and J 0 bases, leaving 7 bases between the germline ends. The DNA read from the CDR3 is TGTGCCAGCAGTCTGCAACATATTTCCAACGAAAGATTATTT. This codes for CASSLQHISNERLF. The complete CDR3 protein is CASSLQHISNERLFF.

Regarding this clone: Gene names refer to mouse genes. The read ends 1 residue shy of where the CDR3 ends; the end is completed using the germline J gene. V is TRBV26 and J is TRBJ2-3; D is unresolved. Germline V CDR1 and CDR2: KGHPV, FQNQEV (reference sequence). Trimming shortened V by 6 bases and J by 0 bases, and 7 bases separated the two germline ends. The CDR3 extends over 13 amino acids. This CDR3 reads CASRRTSAETLYF. The sequenced CDR3 bases are TGTGCCAGCAGGCGTACTAGTGCAGAAACGCTGTAT.

Concerning this clone: Gene names are the mouse ones. The CDR3 goes on 1 residue after the read ends, and that part is filled in from the germline J gene. The gene calls are TRBV15 and TRBJ1-1; maybe TRBD1 (5 bases). Trimming took 7 bases from V and 1 from J, leaving 10 bases between them. The CDR3 totals 13 residues. Looked up from germline, CDR1 is SGHND and CDR2 is FRSKSL. CDR3 loop: CASTLTGNTEVFF. The covered CDR3 bases are TGTGCCAGCACTCTCACAGGAAACACAGAAGTCTTC.

With regard to this clone: Gene names follow the mouse nomenclature. The read finishes 1 residue shy of the CDR3 end, and the germline J gene is used to complete it. V usage is TRBV12-1 and J usage is TRBJ2-1; 12 nucleotides align to TRBD2. The germline V gene encodes CDR1 SGHSN and CDR2 HYEKVE. Trimming removed 4 bases from V and 4 bases from J; junction bases left unmatched: 10. The CDR3 extends over 17 amino acids. The CDR3 here is CASSLRLGGRGYAEQFF. Incomplete CDR3 DNA: TGTGCCAGCTCCCTAAGACTGGGGGGGCGCGGGTATGCTGAGCAGTTC.

This clone has just one count. Mouse gene names and germline throughout. The read comes to an end 1 residue before the CDR3 does, leaving the germline J gene to fill in the end. The rearrangement uses TRBV3 and TRBJ2-5; 9 positions match TRBD2. CDR1 SNHLY and CDR2 FYNGKV come from the germline V gene (reference sequence). Losses at the gene ends were 3 bases for V and 3 bases for J; bases not matched to a gene: 1. The CDR3 is 14 residues long. CDR3 DNA (partial): TGTGCCAGCAGCTTCTGGGGGGGTCAAGACACCCAGTAC. As protein: CASSFWGGQDTQY. The whole CDR3 is CASSFWGGQDTQYF.

This clone came up a few times. Each gene name is a mouse one. The sequenced fragment ends 1 residue before the CDR3 boundary, so the rest is inferred from the germline J gene. The chain employs TRBV23 and TRBJ2-2; the table calls TRBD2, which could not be checked here. The CDR3 consists of 15 residues. Germline CDR1 KGHTA, CDR2 FQNQQP. The CDR3 loop is CSSSLLGANTGQLYF. Incomplete CDR3 DNA: TGCTCCAGCAGCCTACTGGGGGCAAACACCGGGCAGCTCTAC.

This clone has more than one count but fewer than ten. Here the gene names and germline are mouse. The read gets to within 1 residue of the CDR3 end, and the germline J gene fills in the rest. The chain employs TRBV4 and TRBJ2-4; no clear D gene. From germline, CDR1 is LGHDT and CDR2 YNNKQL (reference sequence). V lost 4 bases and J lost 0, with 8 bases in between. The CDR3 loop spans 14 amino acids. CDR3 DNA (partial): TGTGCCAGCAGCTTCAGGTCTAGTCAAAACACCTTGTAC. Encoded protein: CASSFRSSQNTLY. The complete CDR3 protein is CASSFRSSQNTLYF. Full variable domain (missing parts from reference TRBV4 and TRBJ2-4): ETAVFQTPNYHVTQVGNEVSFNCKQTLGHDTMYWYKQDSKKLLKIMFSYNNKQLIVNETVPRRFSPQSSDKAHLNLRIKSVEPEDSAVYLCASSFRSSQNTLYFGAGTRLSVL.

As regards this clone: Genes and germline are mouse. The read ends 1 residue shy of where the CDR3 ends; the end is completed using the germline J gene. V gene TRBV26 combines with J gene TRBJ2-7, with D unclear. The V gene lost 2 bases and the J gene lost 0 bases, with 5 bases spanning the gap. Germline CDR1 is KGHPV and CDR2 is FQNQEV (reference sequence). There are 13 residues in the CDR3. CDR3 bases read: TGTGCCAGCAGTCTGGACAACTCCTATGAACAGTAC. It encodes CASSLDNSYEQY. The CDR3 in full is CASSLDNSYEQYF.